Following are 28 T cell receptor beta chains from one sample sequenced in a study of blood T cell repertoires in COVID-19. Method: immunoSEQ multiplex PCR; TCRdb's copy keeps in-frame clones and lacks some. Here the sample spans about 67,000 clones, around nine tenths being singletons. Sample: peripheral blood. The origin of the receptors is a woman aged 55-70 years with acute or convalescent COVID-19.

This chain uses TRBV2 with TRBJ1-2, with D perhaps TRBD1 (5 bases). The CDR3 totals 13 residues. Germline values: CDR1 SNHLY, CDR2 FYNNEI. Trimming shortened V by 6 bases and J by 3 bases, and 11 bases separated the two germline ends. The chain's CDR3 is CASRDGGDYGYTF. CDR3 nucleotides: TGTGCCAGCAGGGACGGGGGGGACTATGGCTACACCTTC. Based on the CDR3 plus reference TRBV2 and TRBJ1-2, the full variable domain is EPEVTQTPSHQVTQMGQEVILRCVPISNHLYFYWYRQILGQKVEFLVSFYNNEISEKSEIFDDQFSVERPDGSNFTLKIRSTKLEDSAMYFCASRDGGDYGYTFGSGTRLTVV.

This clone appeared a single time. The rearrangement links TRBV11-3 to TRBJ2-2; possibly TRBD1 for D (5 bases). In germline, CDR1 is SGHNT, CDR2 YENEEA. The CDR3 spans 13 residues. V was clipped by 4 bases and J by 9 bases, with 12 bases between them. The DNA for the CDR3 is TGTGCCAGCAGCTCAGGGCCCCGGAGGGAGCTGTTTTTT. Amino acid sequence: CASSSGPRRELFF. The entire variable domain, with the rest obtained from reference TRBV11-3 and TRBJ2-2, is as follows: EAGVVQSPRYKIIEKKQPVAFWCNPISGHNTLYWYLQNLGQGPELLIRYENEEAVDDSQLPKDRFSAERLKGVDSTLKIQPAELGDSAVYLCASSSGPRRELFFGEGSRLTVL.

This clone was detected only once. The rearrangement joins TRBV7-2 to TRBJ1-3; D gene ambiguous. This CDR3 has 13 residues. The V gene lost 1 base and the J gene lost 2 bases, with 3 bases spanning the gap. Germline loops: CDR1 SGHTA, CDR2 FQGNSA. The DNA for the CDR3 is TGTGCCAGCAGCTTAGGGCCTGGAAACACCATATATTTT. This gives the protein CASSLGPGNTIYF.

This chain joins TRBV27 and TRBJ2-7; TRBD1 matches at 8 bases. This CDR3 is 14 amino acids long. Germline V lookup: CDR1 MNHEY, CDR2 SMNVEV (reference sequence). The ends lost 6 bases at V and 2 bases at J; junction bases unmatched: 6. DNA for the CDR3: TGTGCCAGCAGCGCCAGGGGGCGACCCTACGAGCAGTACGTC. This encodes CASSARGRPYEQYV.

This clone was observed once. The chain has TRBV5-1 and TRBJ1-2, with TRBD1 matching 7 bases. The V and J ends lost 0 bases and 5 bases, in that order; junction bases with no gene match: 4. The CDR3 contains 14 residues. Germline V CDR1 and CDR2: SGHRS, YFSETQ. The CDR3 region is CASSLDGTAYGYTF. The CDR3 nucleotides read TGCGCCAGCAGCTTGGATGGGACAGCTTATGGCTACACCTTC.

This chain uses TRBV10-2 with TRBJ1-1; TRBD1 agrees at 9 bases. V dropped 2 bases and J dropped 0; count of bases not matched to a gene: 4. CDR1 and CDR2 (germline): WSHSY, SAAADI. The CDR3 contains 16 residues. The CDR3 DNA is TGCGCCAGCAGTGAGGGGACAGGGTCGGTGAACACTGAAGCTTTCTTT. Amino acids: CASSEGTGSVNTEAFF.

V usage is TRBV19 and J usage is TRBJ1-2; weak D call: TRBD1 (6 bases). The V gene's germline CDR1 is LNHDA and CDR2 SQIVND (reference sequence). Deletions cut 6 bases from V and 4 bases from J, with 15 bases between. The CDR3 contains 14 residues. The CDR3 sequence is CASSSDRQTYGYTF. CDR3 DNA: TGTGCCAGTAGCTCTGACAGGCAGACCTATGGCTACACCTTC.

The chain is built from TRBV5-4 and TRBJ1-6, with TRBD1 identical over 7 bases. The CDR3 consists of 16 residues. Germline assignment: CDR1 SGHNT and CDR2 YYREEE (reference sequence). The trim removed 0 bases at V and 3 bases at J, leaving 3 bases unmatched. This chain's CDR3 is CASSLAGGLYNSPLHF. The CDR3 DNA reads TGTGCCAGCAGCTTGGCAGGGGGACTCTATAATTCACCCCTCCACTTT.

V gene TRBV7-9 combines with J gene TRBJ2-2; 8 bases line up with TRBD1. CDR3 size: 17 residues. The germline CDR1 and CDR2 sequences are SEHNR and FQNEAQ (reference sequence). The J segment lost 0 bases and the V segment lost 5 bases, leaving 8 bases of the junction unmatched. The CDR3 spells CASSIIPGQANTGELFF. The CDR3 region has the DNA TGTGCCAGCAGCATTATACCGGGACAGGCGAACACCGGGGAGCTGTTTTTT.

This chain uses TRBV6-5 with TRBJ1-2; the match to TRBD1 covers 7 bases. This CDR3 is built from 15 residues. Per the germline V gene, CDR1 is MNHEY and CDR2 is SVGAGI. With 10 bases clipped from V and 4 bases from J, the junction kept 15 bases outside the gene matches. In nucleotides, the CDR3 is TGTGCCACCCAGGGGGTAGGTGTGCTAGGCTATGGCTACACCTTC. Amino acid sequence: CATQGVGVLGYGYTF.

V is TRBV11-2 and J is TRBJ2-3; 9 bases match TRBD1. Trimming removed 2 bases from V and 0 bases from J; junction bases left unmatched: 6. Per the germline V gene, CDR1 is SGHAT and CDR2 is FQNNGV. The CDR3 extends over 17 amino acids. CDR3 protein: CASSLSGQGLSTDTQYF. CDR3 in DNA: TGTGCCAGCAGCTTATCGGGACAGGGATTAAGCACAGATACGCAGTATTTT.

The chain is built from TRBV12-3 or TRBV12-4 and TRBJ1-2; D remains unclear. V was clipped by 10 bases and J by 4 bases, with 16 bases between them. This CDR3 has 13 amino acids. DNA for the CDR3: TGTGCCACCGAGTCCCCAGGCCCCTATGGCTACACCTTC. It is translated as CATESPGPYGYTF.

The rearrangement uses TRBV6-5 and TRBJ1-2; 7 positions agree with TRBD1. With 5 bases clipped from V and 2 bases from J, the junction kept 8 bases outside the gene matches. The CDR3 consists of 15 residues. Germline CDR1 and CDR2: MNHEY and SVGAGI. CDR3 sequence (DNA): TGTGCCAGCAGTACGCGCAGGGGGAGAAACTATGGCTACACCTTC. Amino acids: CASSTRRGRNYGYTF.

There are a few counts of this clone. V usage is TRBV7-3 and J usage is TRBJ1-1, with D possibly TRBD1 on 6 matching bases. V lost 5 bases to trimming and J lost 5 bases, with 15 bases between them. The CDR3 contains 14 residues. Germline V lookup: CDR1 SGHTA, CDR2 FQGTGA. CDR3 sequence (DNA): TGTGCCAGCAGCCAACAGGGTTTTGGGACTGAAGCTTTCTTT. Translating it yields CASSQQGFGTEAFF.

The chain couples TRBV19 to TRBJ2-2; D possibly corresponds to TRBD1 (6 bases). Between the trimmed V and J ends, which lost 9 bases and 7 bases, there was a span of 18 bases. Germline CDR1 LNHDA, CDR2 SQIVND (reference sequence). The CDR3 totals 14 residues. CDR3 sequence reads: CASEPTGLGGELFF. Here the CDR3 DNA reads TGTGCCAGCGAACCAACAGGGTTAGGCGGGGAGCTGTTTTTT. Using reference TRBV19 and TRBJ2-2 for the parts outside the CDR3, the full variable domain is DGGITQSPKYLFRKEGQNVTLSCEQNLNHDAMYWYRQDPGQGLRLIYYSQIVNDFQKGDIAEGYSVSREKKESFPLTVTSAQKNPTAFYLCASEPTGLGGELFFGEGSRLTVL.

This clone was seen a few times. This chain joins TRBV9 and TRBJ1-6; D remains unclear. Per germline, CDR1 SGDLS and CDR2 YYNGEE. The V end lost 7 bases, the J end lost 1 base, and 12 bases lay between the germline ends. The CDR3 sequence is 15 residues long. This chain's CDR3 is CASSAPGSYNSPLHF. DNA of the CDR3: TGTGCCAGCTCCGCCCCGGGGTCCTATAATTCACCCCTCCACTTT.

The chain links TRBV5-1 to TRBJ2-1, with 12 positions matching TRBD2. The CDR3 length is 15 residues. V lost 4 bases and J lost 4; bases outside the gene matches: 3. Germline V gene lookup returns CDR1 SGHRS and CDR2 YFSETQ. CDR3 residues: CASSPGLAGYNEQFF. In DNA, the CDR3 is TGCGCCAGCAGCCCGGGACTAGCGGGTTACAATGAGCAGTTCTTC.

The rearrangement joins TRBV11-3 to TRBJ2-3, with D unclear. Germline V gene sequence: CDR1 SGHNT, CDR2 YENEEA. With 4 bases removed from V and 0 bases from J, the gap between germline ends came to 11 bases. CDR3 length: 15 amino acids. The CDR3 region has the DNA TGTGCCAGCAGCTCAGATGGCTCCAGCACAGATACGCAGTATTTT. Its translation is CASSSDGSSTDTQYF.

The V call is TRBV4-3, the J call TRBJ1-2; D is unresolved. Germline V lookup: CDR1 LGHNA, CDR2 YSLEER. The CDR3 contains 14 residues. V was shortened by 0 bases and J by 1 base, with 6 bases between the two germline ends. The CDR3 protein is CASSQDYNNYGYTF. CDR3 DNA: TGCGCCAGCAGCCAAGATTATAATAACTATGGCTACACCTTC.

The V call is TRBV6-2 or TRBV6-3, the J call TRBJ1-2; 9 bases are a match to TRBD1. V dropped 4 bases and J dropped 7; count of bases not matched to a gene: 13. Germline assignment: CDR1 MNHEY and CDR2 SVGEGT. The CDR3 consists of 16 residues. CDR3 sequence reads: CASSSPYTGGSVGYTF. The CDR3 DNA reads as TGTGCCAGCAGTTCCCCTTATACAGGGGGCAGCGTTGGCTACACCTTC.

V is TRBV4-2 and J is TRBJ1-2; perhaps TRBD1 as D (5 bases). V shed 7 bases and J shed 0 bases, with 18 bases lying between them. Germline lookup yields CDR1 LGHNA and CDR2 YNFKEQ. This CDR3 is 16 amino acids long. This CDR3 reads CASTRHMTETNYGYTF. The CDR3 coding sequence is TGTGCCAGCACACGGCACATGACAGAAACTAACTATGGCTACACCTTC.

This chain joins TRBV16 and TRBJ1-5; D is ambiguous. V was shortened by 1 base and J by 7 bases, with 8 bases between the two germline ends. Germline CDR1 is KGHSY and CDR2 is FQNENV. The CDR3 extends over 13 amino acids. The CDR3 DNA follows: TGTGCCAGCAGCCAATGGCGGGCCCAGCCCCAGCATTTT. It is translated as CASSQWRAQPQHF.

The chain recombines TRBV9 with TRBJ2-3; 8 nucleotides match TRBD1. Losses at the gene ends were 2 bases for V and 2 bases for J; bases not matched to a gene: 4. The CDR3 has 15 residues. Germline CDR1 and CDR2: SGDLS and YYNGEE. CDR3: CASSVAGQVTDTQYF. CDR3 DNA sequence: TGTGCCAGCAGCGTCGCGGGACAGGTCACAGATACGCAGTATTTT.

The chain joins TRBV12-5 to TRBJ2-2, with 8 bases matching TRBD1. CDR3 size: 15 residues. Per germline, CDR1 LGHNT and CDR2 FRNRAP. After removal of 4 bases from V and 6 bases from J, the junction contained 7 bases not matched to a gene. DNA of the CDR3: TGTGCTAGTGGTTCACCACTACAGGGGGCCGGGGAGCTGTTTTTT. It translates to CASGSPLQGAGELFF.

The chain recombines TRBV7-3 with TRBJ1-1; no clear D. CDR1 and CDR2 from the germline V gene are SGHTA and FQGTGA. Deletions cut 4 bases from V and 1 base from J, with 10 bases between. This CDR3 contains 14 residues. CDR3 amino acids: CASSWAPGNTEAFF. CDR3 DNA: TGTGCCAGCAGCTGGGCCCCTGGGAACACTGAAGCTTTCTTT.

The genes are TRBV19 and TRBJ1-5; D perhaps matches TRBD1 (5 bases). Between the trimmed V and J ends, which lost 3 bases and 4 bases, there was a span of 16 bases. CDR1 LNHDA and CDR2 SQIVND come from the germline V gene (reference sequence). The CDR3 is made up of 16 amino acids. This CDR3 is CASSIAGRSDNQPQHF. The CDR3 DNA follows: TGTGCCAGTAGTATCGCAGGGCGTTCCGATAATCAGCCCCAGCATTTT.

This chain's CDR3 is CASSPKIGQVATNEKLFF. The CDR3 nucleotides read TGTGCCAGCTCACCAAAAATCGGACAGGTTGCAACTAATGAAAAACTGTTTTTT. The V and J genes are TRBV18 and TRBJ1-4, with TRBD1 identical over 7 bases. The CDR3 contains 18 residues. CDR1 is KGHSH and CDR2 is LQKENI in the germline V gene. With 2 bases clipped from V and 0 bases from J, the junction kept 9 bases outside the gene matches.

This clone was counted once. The CDR3 DNA sequence: TGCGCCAGCAAAACTACAGGGGGCACCGGGGAGCTGTTTTTT. Residues: CASKTTGGTGELFF. The chain links TRBV5-1 to TRBJ2-2, with 8 bases fitting TRBD1. CDR1 and CDR2 from the germline V gene are SGHRS and YFSETQ. J gave up 4 bases and V 6 bases, and 5 bases lay outside the gene matches. CDR3 length equals 14 residues.